One sample yielded the 6 T cell receptor beta chains listed below, sequenced in a study of shared clonotypes between healthy human individuals. The assay was immunoSEQ multiplex PCR, and TCRdb's table has in-frame clones only and misses some. The sample lists roughly 2.5 million clones, approximately 90% seen once, with under 0.15% in the top ten. Sequenced sample: naive CD4+ T cells sorted from blood. Stated subset: CD45RA+ positively selected. The receptors here all came from a man between 18 and 29 years old in good health.

Concerning this clone itself: A junction end diverges from the germline sequence, so it may reflect a read error. The same CDR3 is also encoded by other DNA sequences in this sample. V and J are TRBV10-1 and TRBJ1-1; 9 bases fit TRBD1. CDR3 length: 13 amino acids. Looked up from germline, CDR1 is WNHNN and CDR2 is SYGVQD (reference sequence). The CDR3, as DNA: TGCGCCAGGACAGGGGGGGAGAACACTGAAGCCTTCTTT. Translated, it gives CARTGGENTEAFF.

This rearrangement joins TRBV6-6 to TRBJ2-7; tentative D call: TRBD2 (5 bases). The V end lost 0 bases, the J end lost 1 base, and 10 bases lay between the germline ends. The CDR3 is 15 amino acids. Germline V CDR1 and CDR2: MNHNY, SVGAGI (reference sequence). CDR3 nucleotide sequence: TGTGCCAGCAGTTACTCTAGCGATCCATCCTACGAGCAGTACTTC. This gives the protein CASSYSSDPSYEQYF.

The rearrangement joins TRBV10-3 to TRBJ2-1, with TRBD2 matching over 7 bases. Germline V gene data show CDR1 as ENHRY and CDR2 as SYGVKD. V lost 6 bases and J lost 7; bases outside the gene matches: 12. This CDR3 comprises 15 residues. As DNA, the CDR3 is TGTGCCATCAGGGAGGGACTACAAGTGGGGAATGAGCAGTTCTTC. It is translated as CAIREGLQVGNEQFF.

This rearrangement joins TRBV6-5 to TRBJ1-1; 8 nucleotides match TRBD1. CDR3 size: 13 residues. Unmatched junction bases numbered 6, after V lost 5 bases and J lost 7 bases. The germline V gene has CDR1 MNHEY and CDR2 SVGAGI. The CDR3 protein is CASSQGARGEAFF. The DNA of the CDR3 is TGTGCCAGCAGTCAGGGGGCGCGAGGTGAAGCTTTCTTT.

The chain combines TRBV28 with TRBJ1-1, with D unclear. The CDR3 contains 13 residues. Deletions cut 3 bases from V and 1 base from J, with 6 bases between. Looked up from germline, CDR1 is MDHEN and CDR2 is SYDVKM. Here the CDR3 reads CASSFSENTEAFF. CDR3 nucleotide sequence: TGTGCCAGCAGTTTCTCGGAGAACACTGAAGCTTTCTTT. Full variable domain (rest looked up from reference TRBV28 and TRBJ1-1): DVKVTQSSRYLVKRTGEKVFLECVQDMDHENMFWYRQDPGLGLRLIYFSYDVKMKEKGDIPEGYSVSREKKERFSLILESASTNQTSMYLCASSFSENTEAFFGQGTRLTVV.

This chain connects TRBV5-1 to TRBJ2-1, with TRBD2 as a possible D gene (6 bases). The V gene's germline CDR1 is SGHRS and CDR2 YFSETQ. The V gene lost 0 bases and the J gene lost 7 bases, with 14 bases spanning the gap. This CDR3 has 15 residues. CDR3 amino acids: CASSLDGRLNNEQFF. The DNA for the CDR3 is TGCGCCAGCAGCTTGGACGGGAGATTAAATAATGAGCAGTTCTTC.